One sample yielded the 13 T cell receptor beta chains listed below, sequenced in a study of blood T cell repertoires in COVID-19. Repertoires were generated with immunoSEQ multiplex PCR, while TCRdb's copy carries only in-frame clones and drops some. The sample holds 95,000 or so clones, about four fifths seen once. The sequencing sample was made of peripheral blood. The receptor set was obtained from a human donor in a cohort sampled during active COVID-19.

The J gene is TRBJ2-4, the V gene TRBV7-2, with TRBD2 matching 11 bases. Germline loops: CDR1 SGHTA, CDR2 FQGNSA. Trimming cost V 5 bases and J 6 bases; bases outside gene matches: 15. CDR3 size: 18 residues. The CDR3 is CASSPRGVAGGPGNIQYF. In DNA form, the CDR3 reads TGTGCCAGCAGCCCCCGGGGAGTAGCGGGGGGGCCCGGAAACATTCAGTACTTC.

The J gene is TRBJ1-2, the V gene TRBV5-5; D remains ambiguous. The CDR3 contains 13 residues. Germline values: CDR1 SGHKS, CDR2 YYEKEE (reference sequence). V was cut by 0 bases and J by 4 bases, with 7 bases left in between. CDR3 DNA: TGTGCCAGCAGCTTGGGGGAGGGCTATGGCTACACCTTC. Amino acids: CASSLGEGYGYTF.

This clone has a single count. J is TRBJ2-4 and V is TRBV9, with D maybe TRBD1 (6 bases). Trimming removed 4 bases from V and 9 bases from J, with 11 bases in between. The CDR3 is 12 residues long. Germline values: CDR1 SGDLS, CDR2 YYNGEE. In DNA, the CDR3 is TGTGCCAGCAGCACCCAACAGGGCATTCAGTACTTC. Translating gives CASSTQQGIQYF.

The genes are TRBV29-1 and TRBJ1-2; maybe TRBD1 (5 bases). The CDR3 has 11 residues. Trimming shortened V by 4 bases and J by 6 bases, and 9 bases separated the two germline ends. Germline V CDR1 and CDR2: SQVTM, ANQGSEA. The CDR3 protein is CSVGGVDGYTF. In nucleotides, the CDR3 is TGCAGCGTTGGGGGGGTCGATGGCTACACCTTC.

The V call is TRBV19, the J call TRBJ1-2; D not certain. Germline V gene lookup returns CDR1 LNHDA and CDR2 SQIVND (reference sequence). V lost 4 bases, J lost 8 bases, and 17 bases lay in between. CDR3 length: 14 amino acids. The CDR3 sequence is CASSRAPLGVGYTF. CDR3 bases: TGTGCCAGTAGTAGGGCCCCGTTAGGTGTAGGCTACACCTTC.

In regard to this clone: Other DNA sequences in this sample translate to the same CDR3. V and J are TRBV9 and TRBJ2-5, with 11 bases lining up with TRBD2. V shed 0 bases and J 1 base; nucleotides not matched to a gene: 2. The CDR3 is made up of 16 amino acids. Per germline, CDR1 SGDLS and CDR2 YYNGEE. The CDR3 sequence: CASSVGGTSGQETQYF. For the CDR3, the DNA is TGTGCCAGCAGCGTAGGCGGGACTAGCGGCCAAGAGACCCAGTACTTC.

V gene TRBV3-1 (or the pseudogene TRBV3-2) combines with J gene TRBJ1-6; 8 bases map to TRBD1. The CDR3 length is 14 residues. V shed 6 bases, J shed 7 bases, and the junction held 5 bases outside the gene matches. Per germline, CDR1 LGHDT and CDR2 YNNKEL (reference sequence). The CDR3 region is CASSQGARNSPLHF. The CDR3 nucleotides read TGTGCCAGCAGTCAGGGGGCCAGGAATTCACCCCTCCACTTT.

This chain uses TRBV19 with TRBJ2-7; no clear D gene. The CDR3 loop spans 12 amino acids. Germline CDR1 reads LNHDA; CDR2 reads SQIVND (reference sequence). The V end lost 6 bases, the J end lost 0 bases, and 6 bases lay between the germline ends. Here the CDR3 reads CASSESSYEQYF. The CDR3 DNA is TGTGCCAGTAGCGAGAGCTCCTACGAGCAGTACTTC. Variable domain in full (rest from reference TRBV19 and TRBJ2-7): DGGITQSPKYLFRKEGQNVTLSCEQNLNHDAMYWYRQDPGQGLRLIYYSQIVNDFQKGDIAEGYSVSREKKESFPLTVTSAQKNPTAFYLCASSESSYEQYFGPGTRLTVT.

The chain recombines TRBV7-8 with TRBJ1-1; 7 bases fit TRBD1. Germline V CDR1 and CDR2: SGHVS, FQNEAQ. The V and J ends lost 5 bases and 1 base, in that order; junction bases with no gene match: 10. The CDR3 sequence is 16 residues long. CDR3 protein: CASSPPTTGRNTEAFF. In DNA, the CDR3 is TGTGCCAGCAGCCCCCCCACGACAGGGAGGAACACTGAAGCTTTCTTT. The full variable domain, rest sourced from reference TRBV7-8 and TRBJ1-1, is GAGVSQSPRYKVAKRGQDVALRCDPISGHVSLFWYQQALGQGPEFLTYFQNEAQLDKSGLPSDRFFAERPEGSVSTLKIQRTQQEDSAVYLCASSPPTTGRNTEAFFGQGTRLTVV.

The chain links TRBV18 to TRBJ1-2, with TRBD1 identical over 10 bases. V gave up 6 bases and J gave up 4 bases; unmatched junction bases: 14. The CDR3 has 17 residues. From germline, CDR1 is KGHSH and CDR2 LQKENI. CDR3 protein: CASSPGTGASVLYGYTF. CDR3 in DNA: TGTGCCAGCTCCCCCGGGACAGGGGCCTCCGTGCTCTATGGCTACACCTTC.

The genes are TRBV3-1 (or the pseudogene TRBV3-2) and TRBJ2-7; possible D gene TRBD1, 5 bases. The CDR3 has 13 residues. Looked up from germline, CDR1 is LGHDT and CDR2 is YNNKEL (reference sequence). V dropped 4 bases and J dropped 0 bases, with 7 bases sitting between them. DNA of the CDR3: TGTGCCAGCAGCCTTAGGGGCTCCTACGAGCAGTACTTC. It specifies CASSLRGSYEQYF.

This clone was detected only a few times. The chain carries TRBV10-2 and TRBJ2-5, with a weak D call TRBD1 (6 bases). Trimming cost V 3 bases and J 5 bases, with 34 bases left between them. From germline, CDR1 is WSHSY and CDR2 SAAADI. This CDR3 spans 21 amino acids. The CDR3 nucleotides are TGCGCCAGCAGTGAAGGCTGGTATTCAGGGGACACCTTTCCCGGCCGGGAGACCCAGTACTTC. Amino acid sequence: CASSEGWYSGDTFPGRETQYF.

V is TRBV6-5 and J is TRBJ2-2; tentatively, D is TRBD1 (5 bases). Germline lookup yields CDR1 MNHEY and CDR2 SVGAGI. The CDR3 extends over 13 amino acids. Trimming left V 6 bases short and J 4 bases short, with 9 bases between. DNA for the CDR3: TGTGCCAGCAGGGGGCGAGGCACCGGGGAGCTGTTTTTT. Translation gives CASRGRGTGELFF.